One sample yielded the 31 T cell receptor beta chains listed below, sequenced in a study of early T cells in non-severe SARS-CoV-2 infection. Via MiXCR, TCRdb re-called the 5' RACE reads, giving one row per CDR3 protein. The profile covers around 75,000 distinct CDR3 sequences, with under 9.5% appearing a single time and about 6% taken by the ten largest. The source material was whole blood. Receptors originate from an adult who was a healthcare worker with PCR-confirmed SARS-CoV-2 infection or an uninfected control (not recorded which).

This clonotype occurred a few times. The CDR3 spells CASGARADTEAFF. For the CDR3, the DNA is TGTGCCAGCGGGGCCCGGGCGGACACTGAAGCTTTCTTT. The V call is TRBV2, the J call TRBJ1-1; the D gene is possibly TRBD1 (5 bases). Germline V gives CDR1 SNHLY, CDR2 FYNNEI. Deletions cut 8 bases from V and 3 bases from J, with 13 bases between. The CDR3 has 13 amino acids. Complete variable domain (other parts from reference TRBV2 and TRBJ1-1): EPEVTQTPSHQVTQMGQEVILRCVPISNHLYFYWYRQILGQKVEFLVSFYNNEISEKSEIFDDQFSVERPDGSNFTLKIRSTKLEDSAMYFCASGARADTEAFFGQGTRLTVV.

This clonotype was seen ten or more times. The chain carries TRBV30 and TRBJ2-3; D not resolved. The V gene's germline CDR1 is GTSNPN and CDR2 SVGIG (reference sequence). V gave up 0 bases and J gave up 6 bases, with 7 bases separating them. This CDR3 has 12 residues. Here the CDR3 DNA reads TGTGCCTGGAGTGTACTATCTGATACGCAGTATTTT. This sequence encodes CAWSVLSDTQYF.

This chain connects TRBV6-4 to TRBJ2-5; 8 bases agree with TRBD2. V shed 3 bases and J 1 base; nucleotides not matched to a gene: 4. This CDR3 has 15 residues. Germline loops: CDR1 MRHNA, CDR2 SNTAGT. The CDR3 bases are TGTGCCAGCAGTGATCTAGCGGGCTTCCAAGAGACCCAGTACTTC. Its translation is CASSDLAGFQETQYF.

This clonotype was detected many times. V and J are TRBV30 and TRBJ1-1; D perhaps matches TRBD1 (6 bases). The CDR3 sequence is 13 residues long. The germline CDR1 and CDR2 sequences are GTSNPN and SVGIG (reference sequence). The V gene lost 4 bases and the J gene lost 5 bases, with 14 bases spanning the gap. CDR3 DNA sequence: TGTGCCTGGACCCTGGGGGGCGAGACTGAAGCTTTCTTT. Protein: CAWTLGGETEAFF.

This clonotype was recorded many times. V usage is TRBV5-4 and J usage is TRBJ2-1; D is perhaps TRBD1 (6 bases). The CDR3 loop spans 15 amino acids. V was shortened by 2 bases and J by 10 bases, with 19 bases between the two germline ends. Germline V gives CDR1 SGHNT, CDR2 YYREEE (reference sequence). CDR3: CASSLRGRIKGEQFF. The CDR3 DNA sequence: TGTGCCAGCAGCTTAAGGGGGAGAATAAAAGGCGAGCAGTTCTTC.

CDR3 amino acids: CASSRAVPSITDTQYF. Written as DNA, the CDR3 is TGTGCCAGCAGCCGGGCAGTACCGTCTATCACAGATACGCAGTATTTT. The chain carries TRBV7-6 and TRBJ2-3; D gene ambiguous. Germline V gene sequence: CDR1 SGHVS, CDR2 FNYEAQ. V lost 5 bases, J lost 2 bases, and 17 bases lay in between. The CDR3 loop spans 16 amino acids.

This clonotype turned up a few times. The J gene is TRBJ1-1, the V gene TRBV6-1; D not certain. CDR1 is MNHNS and CDR2 is SASEGT in the germline V gene. V lost 4 bases to trimming and J lost 0 bases, with 3 bases between them. This CDR3 has 12 residues. The CDR3 is CASSALNTEAFF. DNA of the CDR3: TGTGCCAGCAGTGCCCTGAACACTGAAGCTTTCTTT.

V gene TRBV2 combines with J gene TRBJ1-6, with D uncertain. The CDR3 is 15 residues long. Germline assignment: CDR1 SNHLY and CDR2 FYNNEI. V was cut by 8 bases and J by 8 bases, with 19 bases left in between. As DNA, the CDR3 is TGTGCCAGCCAGTTGAGGGAGTTAAGTGATTCACCCCTCCACTTT. Amino acid sequence: CASQLRELSDSPLHF.

This clonotype was recorded a few times. This chain uses TRBV24-1 with TRBJ2-2; D is undetermined. The germline V gene encodes CDR1 KGHDR and CDR2 SFDVKD. The CDR3 length is 17 residues. V was pared by 1 base and J by 0 bases, with 11 bases between. For the CDR3, the DNA is TGTGCCACCAGTGATTTATCCTGGGGATCGAACACCGGGGAGCTGTTTTTT. The encoded protein is CATSDLSWGSNTGELFF.

This clonotype was recorded many times. V usage is TRBV5-1 and J usage is TRBJ2-6; D not resolved. CDR1 and CDR2 (germline): SGHRS, YFSETQ. Trimming cost V 0 bases and J 2 bases, with 3 bases left between them. The CDR3 has 14 residues. This chain's CDR3 is CASSLEPGANVLTF. In DNA, the CDR3 is TGCGCCAGCAGCTTGGAACCTGGGGCCAACGTCCTGACTTTC.

Regarding this clonotype: A single base separates this from a much larger clone, so it may be a read error. This chain joins TRBV29-1 and TRBJ2-7; D is unresolved. The V end was cut by 8 bases, the J end by 7 bases, with 21 bases between. The CDR3 length is 13 residues. In germline, CDR1 is SQVTM, CDR2 ANQGSEA. CDR3 nucleotides: TGCAGCATTGTTAGCCAGTCCTACGAGGAGCAGTACTTC. It is translated as CSIVSQSYEEQYF.

This clonotype was observed a few times. The chain is built from TRBV7-3 and TRBJ2-2, with D perhaps matching TRBD1 (6 bases). The CDR3 is made up of 17 amino acids. Looked up from germline, CDR1 is SGHTA and CDR2 is FQGTGA. V dropped 5 bases and J dropped 8 bases, with 24 bases sitting between them. The CDR3 DNA sequence: TGTGCCAGCAGCCCTTCGGACAGTGTGGCCCGGGCTGGGGAGCTGTTTTTT. This codes for CASSPSDSVARAGELFF.

The count of this clonotype is one. CDR3 coding DNA: TGTGCCAGCAGCCACCGCGGGAGCACAGATACGCAGTATTTT. Amino acids: CASSHRGSTDTQYF. The chain links TRBV3-1 to TRBJ2-3; D is perhaps TRBD2 (5 bases). Germline V gene lookup returns CDR1 LGHDT and CDR2 YNNKEL (reference sequence). The CDR3 consists of 14 residues. Trimming removed 3 bases at V and 0 bases at J, with 7 bases between.

This clonotype has ten or more counts. The V and J genes are TRBV29-1 and TRBJ1-2, with TRBD1 as a possible D gene (6 bases). Between the trimmed V and J ends, which lost 7 bases and 6 bases, there was a span of 12 bases. The CDR3 contains 11 residues. Looked up from germline, CDR1 is SQVTM and CDR2 is ANQGSEA. CDR3 sequence: CSGGTTDGYTF. The CDR3 bases are TGCAGCGGCGGGACAACCGATGGCTACACCTTC.

This clonotype was seen only a few times. The chain joins TRBV5-1 to TRBJ2-1, with 7 nucleotides matching TRBD1. The germline V gene encodes CDR1 SGHRS and CDR2 YFSETQ. This CDR3 region has 15 residues. V gave up 4 bases and J gave up 4 bases; unmatched junction bases: 8. In DNA, the CDR3 is TGCGCCAGCAGCGGAACCGGGACAGAGTACAATGAGCAGTTCTTC. Its protein is CASSGTGTEYNEQFF.

This rearrangement joins TRBV11-3 to TRBJ2-2; D uncertain. The length of the CDR3 is 12 residues. Germline V gene sequence: CDR1 SGHNT, CDR2 YENEEA. V was pared by 2 bases and J by 7 bases, with 5 bases between. The CDR3 sequence is CASSLTNGELFF. In nucleotides, the CDR3 is TGTGCCAGCAGCTTAACAAACGGGGAGCTGTTTTTT.

In its sample, this clonotype was seen a few times. The chain links TRBV6-4 to TRBJ2-3; D is perhaps TRBD2 (5 bases). The CDR3 spans 13 residues. V lost 5 bases to trimming and J lost 6 bases, with 12 bases between them. The germline V gene has CDR1 MRHNA and CDR2 SNTAGT. The chain's CDR3 is CASSYGLEDTQYF. The CDR3 DNA reads TGTGCCAGCAGTTACGGACTTGAGGATACGCAGTATTTT.

The chain has TRBV6-1 and TRBJ1-5; the match to TRBD1 covers 7 bases. The CDR3 totals 16 residues. Germline-derived CDR1 and CDR2 are MNHNS and SASEGT. V lost 10 bases to trimming and J lost 5 bases; unmatched junction nucleotides: 17. The CDR3 nucleotides read TGTGCCATCCAGGGGGACAGCCAACGAAGCCATCAGCCCCAGCATTTT. Its translation: CAIQGDSQRSHQPQHF.

This clonotype occurred many times. The genes are TRBV6-5 and TRBJ2-2, with D perhaps matching TRBD1 or TRBD2 (5 bases each). Germline loops: CDR1 MNHEY, CDR2 SVGAGI. The CDR3 runs 16 residues. Trimming removed 2 bases from V and 0 bases from J, with 10 bases in between. The CDR3 protein is CASSYIGDPNTGELFF. DNA for the CDR3: TGTGCCAGCAGTTACATCGGGGACCCGAACACCGGGGAGCTGTTTTTT.

In its sample, this clonotype was seen many times. This chain links TRBV12-3 or TRBV12-4 with TRBJ2-3, with D possibly called TRBD1 or TRBD2 (6 bases each). This CDR3 region has 16 residues. The V gene lost 0 bases and the J gene lost 0 bases, with 10 bases spanning the gap. The CDR3 sequence: CASSLAGGHSTDTQYF. The CDR3, as DNA: TGTGCCAGCAGTTTAGCCGGGGGCCATAGCACAGATACGCAGTATTTT.

This clonotype appeared many times. The rearrangement links TRBV7-3 to TRBJ2-6; possibly TRBD1 for D (6 bases). CDR3 length: 16 amino acids. Germline-derived CDR1 and CDR2 are SGHTA and FQGTGA. Trimming left V 5 bases short and J 0 bases short, with 11 bases between. In DNA form, the CDR3 reads TGTGCCAGCAGCGCAGACAGGTACTCTGGGGCCAACGTCCTGACTTTC. Its translation: CASSADRYSGANVLTF.

This clonotype appeared a few times. The V and J genes are TRBV29-1 and TRBJ2-1, with 7 bases that match TRBD2. Trimming removed 5 bases from V and 3 bases from J; junction bases left unmatched: 4. The CDR3 sequence is 13 residues long. The germline V gene encodes CDR1 SQVTM and CDR2 ANQGSEA. This CDR3 reads CSVSGTNYNEQFF. For the CDR3, the DNA is TGCAGCGTTTCCGGGACTAACTACAATGAGCAGTTCTTC.

The chain joins TRBV7-9 to TRBJ1-1; D is perhaps TRBD1 (6 bases). Germline CDR1 SEHNR, CDR2 FQNEAQ (reference sequence). This CDR3 comprises 15 residues. V lost 5 bases and J 4 bases, leaving 17 bases between the germline ends. The CDR3, as DNA: TGTGCCAGCAGCGGACGAGGGGGAGTTGGCACTGAAGCTTTCTTT. Translated: CASSGRGGVGTEAFF.

The J gene is TRBJ2-3, the V gene TRBV20-1, with 13 bases fitting TRBD2. V was clipped by 5 bases and J by 2 bases; unmatched bases: 4. Germline V gives CDR1 DFQATT, CDR2 SNEGSKA (reference sequence). The length of the CDR3 is 15 residues. DNA for the CDR3: TGCAGTGCTGGGACTAGCGGGGCCTACACAGATACGCAGTATTTT. Encoded protein: CSAGTSGAYTDTQYF.

In its sample, this clonotype was seen a few times. The rearrangement links TRBV20-1 to TRBJ1-5; tentatively, D is TRBD1 (6 bases). Looked up from germline, CDR1 is DFQATT and CDR2 is SNEGSKA (reference sequence). Trimming shortened V by 1 base and J by 1 base, and 11 bases separated the two germline ends. This CDR3 spans 15 amino acids. The CDR3 bases are TGCAGTGCTAGAGTTTCAGGGGTGAGCAATCAGCCCCAGCATTTT. Translating it yields CSARVSGVSNQPQHF.

This clonotype was counted once. The rearrangement uses TRBV7-9 and TRBJ2-5; TRBD1 aligns across 12 bases. The trim removed 6 bases at V and 5 bases at J, leaving 7 bases unmatched. The CDR3 has 15 amino acids. Germline V gene lookup returns CDR1 SEHNR and CDR2 FQNEAQ (reference sequence). DNA of the CDR3: TGTGCCAGCAGACCGGGGACAGGGGGCGTCGAGACCCAGTACTTC. Residues: CASRPGTGGVETQYF.

This clonotype came up a few times. J is TRBJ2-7 and V is TRBV6-2 or TRBV6-3; D is unclear. CDR3 length: 14 amino acids. In germline, CDR1 is MNHEY, CDR2 SVGEGT. Trimming stripped 4 bases from V and 1 base from J, with 11 bases between. The CDR3 region is CASSLNGFSYEQYF. DNA for the CDR3: TGTGCCAGCAGTTTGAATGGGTTTTCCTACGAGCAGTACTTC.

This clonotype was counted ten times or more. The V and J genes are TRBV29-1 and TRBJ2-2, with 11 nucleotides matching TRBD2. Per germline, CDR1 SQVTM and CDR2 ANQGSEA. The CDR3 is 16 residues long. V was clipped by 6 bases and J by 1 base; unmatched bases: 7. CDR3 protein: CSVTGLAAQNTGELFF. In DNA, the CDR3 is TGCAGCGTGACGGGACTAGCGGCCCAGAACACCGGGGAGCTGTTTTTT.

In this sample, this clonotype turned up many times. The chain has TRBV5-1 and TRBJ2-7, with D unresolved. V was shortened by 4 bases and J by 1 base, with 9 bases between the two germline ends. This CDR3 is 13 amino acids long. CDR1 and CDR2 (germline): SGHRS, YFSETQ. DNA for the CDR3: TGCGCCAGCAGCACCCCCAGTTCCTACGAGCAGTACTTC. It specifies CASSTPSSYEQYF.

In its sample, this clonotype was seen many times. The chain recombines TRBV12-3 or TRBV12-4 with TRBJ2-7; D call uncertain. There are 12 residues in the CDR3. V lost 2 bases and J lost 6, with 8 bases in between. In DNA, the CDR3 is TGTGCCAGCAGTTTAAGGTCGCCCGAGCAGTACTTC. Protein sequence: CASSLRSPEQYF.

This clonotype was picked up a small number of times. The chain's CDR3 is CASSAIAGELNEQFF. The CDR3 nucleotides read TGTGCCAGTAGTGCAATAGCGGGAGAGCTCAATGAGCAGTTCTTC. The chain couples TRBV19 to TRBJ2-1; 9 bases are a match to TRBD2. There are 15 residues in the CDR3. The V segment lost 5 bases and the J segment 6 bases; nucleotides outside the gene matches: 8. CDR1 and CDR2 (germline): LNHDA, SQIVND (reference sequence).